This T cell receptor beta chain appears in the sequencing data of a study of T cell repertoires in cytomegalovirus infection. On the study more broadly: Public TCR beta signatures indicated both CMV infection and matching HLA type.

Study-wide results and caveats: Cumulative public TCR beta family frequency identified carriers of CMV plus the relevant HLA. Dominating the ex vivo response were HLA-C-restricted CMV-specific TCR beta clonotypes.

TCRdb used MiXCR to reprocess the reads, holding one entry per CDR3 protein. The sample consists of 150,000 to 200,000 distinct CDR3 sequences, 25% to 30% of them appearing once. V lost 4 bases and J lost 3; bases outside the gene matches: 5. In germline, CDR1 is SGHDN, CDR2 FVKESK. The CDR3 length is 15 residues. As for this clonotype: No antigen is known for it.

The chain is built from TRBV14 and TRBJ2-7; the match to TRBD2 covers 11 bases. This TCR was recovered from a human donor in good health (CMV status not recorded). Some clones in this sample may be carry-over from other donors' samples. The specimen was PBMCs. The DNA of the CDR3 is TGTGCCAGCAGCCTATCTAGCGGGGGGAGCTACGAGCAGTACTTC. This codes for CASSLSSGGSYEQYF.